The rows below give T cell receptor beta chains drawn from one sample of a study of identifying expanded T cells in peripheral blood. TCRdb's table, derived via immunoSEQ multiplex PCR, lists solely in-frame clones and lacks some. The sample has over 100,000 clones; approximately 90% are singletons. Specimen: blood. Source of these receptors: a person between 18 and 75 years old in good health. Both conserved end residues are trimmed from each CDR3.

J gene	V gene	CDR3 protein
TRBJ1-5	TRBV6-6	ASSYSGQGKDQPQH
TRBJ2-7	TRBV4-3	ASSPSDLSYEQY
TRBJ1-5	TRBV6-5	ASSPGSNQPQH
TRBJ2-1	TRBV5-1	ASSSLAGGNNEQF
TRBJ1-1	TRBV7-2	ASSPTGGNTEAF
TRBJ2-1	TRBV4-1	ASSPTWDRGRRSYNEQF
TRBJ1-2	TRBV4-3	ASSLDAGGAKNYGYT
TRBJ1-6	TRBV18	ASSPGVDYYNSPLH
TRBJ2-3	TRBV19	ASSILRTSTDTQY
TRBJ1-2	TRBV11-2	ASSQQGAYGYT
TRBJ1-3	TRBV6-5	ASRQSSGNTIY
TRBJ2-1	TRBV7-9	ASSPIAAGVRNEQF
TRBJ2-2	TRBV28	ASDRGGTGELF